This is a list of T cell receptor beta chains from one sample in a study of blood T cell repertoires in COVID-19. TCRdb's table, derived via immunoSEQ multiplex PCR, lists solely in-frame clones and lacks some. The sample records 150,000 to 200,000 clones, 75% to 90% being singletons. Sequenced input: peripheral blood. The origin of the receptors is a woman aged 55-70 years with acute or convalescent COVID-19. Each CDR3 is given with its conserved first and last residue. The D gene is left open where the match is weak. Clone sizes are given selectively: once, few, many, or a class where the clone is expanded.

J gene: TRBJ2-1
D gene: -
V gene: TRBV19
clone size: -
CDR3 protein: CAISSQGTNEQFF
CDR3 DNA: TGTGCCATCAGTAGTCAGGGGACCAATGAGCAGTTCTTC

J gene: TRBJ2-5
D gene: TRBD2
V gene: TRBV2
clone size: -
CDR3 protein: CASSSRTSGRARETQYF
CDR3 DNA: TGTGCCAGCAGCTCAAGGACTAGCGGGAGGGCCCGAGAGACCCAGTACTTC

J gene: TRBJ2-1
D gene: -
V gene: TRBV19
clone size: -
CDR3 protein: CASSRAGALLSYNEQFF
CDR3 DNA: TGTGCCAGTAGTAGGGCGGGGGCCCTCCTCTCCTACAATGAGCAGTTCTTC

J gene: TRBJ1-1
D gene: TRBD1
V gene: TRBV2
clone size: few
CDR3 protein: CASRTDRGAEAFF
CDR3 DNA: TGTGCCAGCAGGACGGACAGGGGAGCTGAAGCTTTCTTT

J gene: TRBJ2-5
D gene: -
V gene: TRBV18
clone size: -
CDR3 protein: CASSPFGAETQYF
CDR3 DNA: TGTGCCAGCTCACCATTTGGGGCCGAGACCCAGTACTTC

J gene: TRBJ1-2
D gene: TRBD1
V gene: TRBV9
clone size: -
CDR3 protein: CASSVAGQGVGGYTF
CDR3 DNA: TGTGCCAGCAGCGTAGCAGGACAGGGGGTGGGCGGCTACACCTTC

J gene: TRBJ1-2
D gene: -
V gene: TRBV6-1
clone size: -
CDR3 protein: CASSEVSGAVYGYTF
CDR3 DNA: TGTGCCAGCAGTGAAGTCTCCGGAGCGGTCTATGGCTACACCTTC

J gene: TRBJ2-2
D gene: TRBD1
V gene: TRBV10-2
clone size: -
CDR3 protein: CASRKGQGHTGELFF
CDR3 DNA: TGCGCCAGCAGAAAGGGACAGGGGCACACCGGGGAGCTGTTTTTT

J gene: TRBJ1-2
D gene: -
V gene: TRBV30
clone size: -
CDR3 protein: CAWRDTGNYGYTF
CDR3 DNA: TGTGCCTGGAGGGACACAGGGAACTATGGCTACACCTTC

J gene: TRBJ1-6
D gene: -
V gene: TRBV7-9
clone size: -
CDR3 protein: CASSLQGTNSPLHF
CDR3 DNA: TGTGCCAGCAGCTTACAGGGGACCAATTCACCCCTCCACTTT

J gene: TRBJ2-1
D gene: -
V gene: TRBV27
clone size: -
CDR3 protein: CASTYLPPRGGNEQFF
CDR3 DNA: TGTGCCAGCACATACCTCCCCCCCCGGGGAGGTAATGAGCAGTTCTTC

J gene: TRBJ2-5
D gene: -
V gene: TRBV3-1/TRBV3-2
clone size: -
CDR3 protein: CASSHSSETQYF
CDR3 DNA: TGTGCCAGCAGCCACTCGTCTGAGACCCAGTACTTC

J gene: TRBJ2-1
D gene: TRBD2
V gene: TRBV5-4
clone size: -
CDR3 protein: CASSLTSGSYNEQFF
CDR3 DNA: TGTGCCAGCAGCTTGACTAGCGGCTCCTACAATGAGCAGTTCTTC

J gene: TRBJ1-3
D gene: -
V gene: TRBV4-2
clone size: -
CDR3 protein: CASSQRSGSSGNTIYF
CDR3 DNA: TGTGCCAGCAGCCAGAGGTCTGGGAGCTCTGGAAACACCATATATTTT

J gene: TRBJ1-4
D gene: -
V gene: TRBV6-1
clone size: -
CDR3 protein: CASSEGLNFEKLFF
CDR3 DNA: TGTGCCAGCAGTGAGGGCCTCAATTTCGAAAAACTGTTTTTT

J gene: TRBJ1-1
D gene: TRBD1
V gene: TRBV6-5
clone size: -
CDR3 protein: CASSYGQANTEAFF
CDR3 DNA: TGTGCCAGCAGTTACGGACAGGCGAACACTGAAGCTTTCTTT

J gene: TRBJ2-1
D gene: TRBD2
V gene: TRBV5-4
clone size: -
CDR3 protein: CASSLFGGGTSGHEQFF
CDR3 DNA: TGTGCCAGCAGCCTGTTCGGGGGAGGGACGTCCGGGCATGAGCAGTTCTTC

J gene: TRBJ1-2
D gene: -
V gene: TRBV6-1
clone size: -
CDR3 protein: CASSESPGTKGYTF
CDR3 DNA: TGTGCCAGCAGTGAATCCCCCGGGACAAAAGGCTACACCTTC

J gene: TRBJ2-1
D gene: TRBD2
V gene: TRBV3-1/TRBV3-2
clone size: -
CDR3 protein: CASSPGLAGGLYNEQFF
CDR3 DNA: TGTGCCAGCAGCCCCGGACTAGCGGGAGGCTTGTACAATGAGCAGTTCTTC

J gene: TRBJ1-1
D gene: TRBD1
V gene: TRBV11-3
clone size: -
CDR3 protein: CASSSGQGGNTEAFF
CDR3 DNA: TGTGCCAGCAGCTCGGGACAGGGGGGGAACACTGAAGCTTTCTTT

J gene: TRBJ1-4
D gene: -
V gene: TRBV4-1
clone size: -
CDR3 protein: CASSQVETEKLFF
CDR3 DNA: TGCGCCAGCAGCCAAGTGGAGACTGAAAAACTGTTTTTT

J gene: TRBJ2-3
D gene: TRBD2
V gene: TRBV5-1
clone size: -
CDR3 protein: CASSSAGGPTDTQYF
CDR3 DNA: TGCGCCAGCAGCTCAGCGGGAGGTCCCACAGATACGCAGTATTTT

J gene: TRBJ1-6
D gene: -
V gene: TRBV10-3
clone size: -
CDR3 protein: CAIREGHNSPLHF
CDR3 DNA: TGTGCCATCAGGGAGGGGCACAATTCACCCCTCCACTTT

J gene: TRBJ1-4
D gene: TRBD1
V gene: TRBV19
clone size: -
CDR3 protein: CASSASGTAYEKLFF
CDR3 DNA: TGTGCCAGTAGTGCCTCCGGGACAGCCTATGAAAAACTGTTTTTT

J gene: TRBJ2-1
D gene: -
V gene: TRBV6-1
clone size: -
CDR3 protein: CASSDQRGMWYNEQFF
CDR3 DNA: TGTGCCAGCAGTGATCAAAGGGGGATGTGGTACAATGAGCAGTTCTTC

J gene: TRBJ1-2
D gene: -
V gene: TRBV7-6
clone size: -
CDR3 protein: CASSLAEGIGGYTF
CDR3 DNA: TGTGCCAGCAGCTTAGCGGAGGGGATCGGGGGCTACACCTTC

J gene: TRBJ1-2
D gene: -
V gene: TRBV19
clone size: -
CDR3 protein: CASSGIPASGGYTF
CDR3 DNA: TGTGCCAGTAGTGGGATACCTGCGAGCGGAGGCTACACCTTC

J gene: TRBJ2-5
D gene: TRBD1
V gene: TRBV3-1/TRBV3-2
clone size: -
CDR3 protein: CASSQDLGGAWETQYF
CDR3 DNA: TGTGCCAGCAGCCAAGATTTAGGGGGCGCCTGGGAGACCCAGTACTTC

J gene: TRBJ2-7
D gene: -
V gene: TRBV13
clone size: -
CDR3 protein: CASSLGGQSYEQYF
CDR3 DNA: TGTGCCAGCAGCTTAGGGGGGCAGTCCTACGAGCAGTACTTC

J gene: TRBJ2-2
D gene: TRBD1
V gene: TRBV13
clone size: -
CDR3 protein: CASTRRQGDTGELFF
CDR3 DNA: TGTGCCAGTACACGTCGACAGGGCGACACCGGGGAGCTGTTTTTT

J gene: TRBJ2-5
D gene: TRBD2
V gene: TRBV28
clone size: -
CDR3 protein: CASSPGTTQETQYF
CDR3 DNA: TGTGCCAGCAGCCCCGGGACTACTCAAGAGACCCAGTACTTC

J gene: TRBJ2-7
D gene: TRBD2
V gene: TRBV7-9
clone size: once
CDR3 protein: CASSFAGGEQYF
CDR3 DNA: TGTGCCAGCAGCTTCGCGGGGGGCGAGCAGTACTTC

J gene: TRBJ2-3
D gene: TRBD1
V gene: TRBV5-1
clone size: -
CDR3 protein: CASRETGGGTDTQYF
CDR3 DNA: TGCGCCAGCAGAGAGACAGGGGGCGGCACAGATACGCAGTATTTT

J gene: TRBJ2-1
D gene: TRBD2
V gene: TRBV6-1
clone size: -
CDR3 protein: CASTDKAGGPKYNEQFF
CDR3 DNA: TGTGCCAGCACTGACAAAGCGGGAGGGCCGAAATACAATGAGCAGTTCTTC

J gene: TRBJ2-7
D gene: TRBD1
V gene: TRBV19
clone size: -
CDR3 protein: CASSTTGGGEQYF
CDR3 DNA: TGTGCCAGTAGTACGACAGGGGGAGGCGAGCAGTACTTC

J gene: TRBJ2-7
D gene: -
V gene: TRBV18
clone size: few
CDR3 protein: CASSPTGRMSEQYF
CDR3 DNA: TGTGCCAGCTCACCGACAGGAAGGATGAGCGAGCAGTACTTC

J gene: TRBJ1-1
D gene: TRBD1
V gene: TRBV10-2
clone size: few
CDR3 protein: CASGRPTGAGSKTEAFF
CDR3 DNA: TGCGCCAGCGGACGACCTACAGGGGCCGGGTCGAAGACTGAAGCTTTCTTT

J gene: TRBJ2-1
D gene: -
V gene: TRBV30
clone size: -
CDR3 protein: CAWSVLDEQFF
CDR3 DNA: TGTGCCTGGAGTGTCTTAGATGAGCAGTTCTTC

J gene: TRBJ1-2
D gene: TRBD1
V gene: TRBV19
clone size: -
CDR3 protein: CASSGDRGDYGYTF
CDR3 DNA: TGTGCCAGTAGCGGTGACAGGGGGGACTATGGCTACACCTTC

J gene: TRBJ1-1
D gene: -
V gene: TRBV15
clone size: -
CDR3 protein: CAARGVGNTEAFF
CDR3 DNA: TGTGCCGCCCGGGGGGTGGGGAACACTGAAGCTTTCTTT

J gene: TRBJ1-1
D gene: -
V gene: TRBV5-1
clone size: -
CDR3 protein: CASSLSGTTNTEAFF
CDR3 DNA: TGCGCCAGCAGCCTATCCGGGACAACGAACACTGAAGCTTTCTTT

J gene: TRBJ2-1
D gene: -
V gene: TRBV7-3
clone size: -
CDR3 protein: CASSLIGGGEQFF
CDR3 DNA: TGTGCCAGCAGCTTAATTGGCGGCGGTGAGCAGTTCTTC

J gene: TRBJ1-5
D gene: TRBD1
V gene: TRBV19
clone size: -
CDR3 protein: CASSMSGGHQPQHF
CDR3 DNA: TGTGCCAGTAGTATGTCAGGGGGCCATCAGCCCCAGCATTTT